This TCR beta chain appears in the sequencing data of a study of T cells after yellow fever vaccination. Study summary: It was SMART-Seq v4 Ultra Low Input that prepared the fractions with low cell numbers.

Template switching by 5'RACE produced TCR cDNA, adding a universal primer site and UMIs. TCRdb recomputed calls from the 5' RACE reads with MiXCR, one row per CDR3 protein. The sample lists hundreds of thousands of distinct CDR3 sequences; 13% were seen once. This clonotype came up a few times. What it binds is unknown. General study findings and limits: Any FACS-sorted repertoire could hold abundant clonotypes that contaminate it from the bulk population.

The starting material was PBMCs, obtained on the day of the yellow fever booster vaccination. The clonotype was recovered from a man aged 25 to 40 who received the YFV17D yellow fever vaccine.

The chain's CDR3 is CASSRAKWDNEQFF. CDR3 bases: TGCGCCAGCAGCCGGGCAAAATGGGACAATGAGCAGTTCTTC. The chain couples TRBV4-1 to TRBJ2-1, with unresolved D. V was cut by 4 bases and J by 5 bases, with 12 bases left in between. The CDR3 consists of 14 residues. Looked up from germline, CDR1 is MGHRA and CDR2 is YSYEKL.